This T cell receptor (beta chain) stems from a study of human T cells and chemical hapten exposure. This CDR3 has 15 residues. CDR1 and CDR2 from the germline V gene are SGHRS and YFSETQ. Trimming left V 0 bases short and J 1 base short, with 9 bases between. From the RACE reads, TCRdb called clonotypes with MiXCR, one entry per CDR3 protein. The table shows roughly 380,000 distinct CDR3 sequences, with about 6% occurring only once. Time point: patch test 2, 6 weeks after DPC sensitization. Treatment: therapeutic diphenylcyclopropenone sensitization with weekly scalp DPC. The genes are TRBV5-1 and TRBJ2-3; a weak D match, TRBD2 (5 bases). Sequenced here: whole blood, sampled in connection with sensitization to the hapten diphenylcyclopropenone (DPC). This receptor was taken from a young woman with alopecia areata. Some clones in this sample may be carry-over from other donors' samples. The DNA of the CDR3 is TGCGCCAGCAGCTTGGGGCAGGAGGGCACAGATACGCAGTATTTT. Its translation is CASSLGQEGTDTQYF.